The next 27 T cell receptor beta chains were all read from a single sample in a study of blood T cells in healthy people across ages. With a J-beta primer mix and a sample-barcoded 5' primer, a second PCR ran about 7 to 12 cycles. Each CDR3 protein is one row after TCRdb ran MiXCR on the 5' RACE reads. Of approximately 850,000 distinct CDR3 sequences listed, around 42% are singletons. The sample consisted of blood. The receptors were gathered from a man aged 55 to 69 in good health.

The chain employs TRBV6-2 or TRBV6-3 and TRBJ2-1, with TRBD1 identical over 7 bases. The germline V gene encodes CDR1 MNHEY and CDR2 SVGEGT. Trimming removed 6 bases from V and 8 bases from J; junction bases left unmatched: 13. This CDR3 has 15 amino acids. CDR3 residues: CASSFNRGRWDEQFF. The DNA for the CDR3 is TGTGCCAGCAGCTTTAACAGGGGACGCTGGGATGAGCAGTTCTTC.

J is TRBJ2-1 and V is TRBV2, with TRBD1 as a possible D gene (6 bases). Trimming cost V 4 bases and J 0 bases, with 10 bases left between them. The germline CDR1 and CDR2 sequences are SNHLY and FYNNEI. The CDR3 consists of 15 residues. The CDR3 sequence: CASSVQGSSYNEQFF. CDR3 DNA: TGTGCCAGCAGTGTTCAGGGGAGCTCCTACAATGAGCAGTTCTTC.

The rearrangement joins TRBV18 to TRBJ1-6, with TRBD1 identical over 7 bases. V trimming: 2 bases; J trimming: 5 bases; junction bases outside the gene matches: 12. The CDR3 contains 18 residues. Germline V lookup: CDR1 KGHSH, CDR2 LQKENI. The CDR3 loop is CASSPIRTGQTNNSPLHF. The CDR3 DNA reads as TGTGCCAGCTCACCAATTAGGACAGGACAAACGAATAATTCACCCCTCCACTTT.

The J gene is TRBJ1-1, the V gene TRBV2, with TRBD1 as a possible D gene (6 bases). Trimming pared 4 bases from V and 0 bases from J, leaving 9 bases between. CDR3 size: 14 residues. The germline V gene encodes CDR1 SNHLY and CDR2 FYNNEI. CDR3 in amino acids: CASSGGQLNTEAFF. DNA for the CDR3: TGTGCCAGCAGTGGGGGACAACTGAACACTGAAGCTTTCTTT. Full variable domain (outside the CDR3, taken from reference TRBV2 and TRBJ1-1): EPEVTQTPSHQVTQMGQEVILRCVPISNHLYFYWYRQILGQKVEFLVSFYNNEISEKSEIFDDQFSVERPDGSNFTLKIRSTKLEDSAMYFCASSGGQLNTEAFFGQGTRLTVV.

This clonotype was observed a handful of times. The rearrangement uses TRBV12-3 or TRBV12-4 and TRBJ2-7, with 12 bases that match TRBD2. V lost 4 bases and J lost 7; bases outside the gene matches: 8. This CDR3 is built from 15 residues. The CDR3 here is CASSYRTSGINEQYF. Written as DNA, the CDR3 is TGTGCCAGCAGTTACAGGACTAGCGGGATCAATGAGCAGTACTTC.

DNA of the CDR3: TGTGCCAGCAGCGGAGACAGTGGCTATGGCTACACCTTC. Protein product: CASSGDSGYGYTF. The chain uses TRBV2 and TRBJ1-2; D is possibly TRBD1 (5 bases). CDR3 length: 13 residues. Germline V lookup: CDR1 SNHLY, CDR2 FYNNEI. Trimming removed 6 bases from V and 4 bases from J, with 12 bases in between.

V and J are TRBV20-1 and TRBJ2-3; D unclear. V was cut by 5 bases and J by 1 base, with 13 bases left in between. This CDR3 is 14 amino acids long. Per the germline V gene, CDR1 is DFQATT and CDR2 is SNEGSKA (reference sequence). The CDR3 DNA follows: TGCAGTGCTGCGGCCTACCCAGGCACAGATACGCAGTATTTT. Translating gives CSAAAYPGTDTQYF.

This clonotype was seen more than once but under ten times. V gene TRBV11-2 combines with J gene TRBJ2-1; D is unclear. Between the trimmed V and J ends, which lost 5 bases and 7 bases, there was a span of 9 bases. The CDR3 runs 12 residues. CDR1 and CDR2 (germline): SGHAT, FQNNGV. The CDR3 nucleotides read TGTGCCAGCAGCCCCCTATGGAATGAGCAGTTCTTC. Protein product: CASSPLWNEQFF.

This sequence joins TRBV20-1 and TRBJ1-1; no firm D call. The CDR3 consists of 14 residues. Trimming stripped 1 base from V and 1 base from J, with 10 bases between. Germline CDR1 DFQATT, CDR2 SNEGSKA (reference sequence). CDR3 sequence reads: CSARVGSSNTEAFF. CDR3 coding DNA: TGCAGTGCTAGAGTAGGAAGTTCGAACACTGAAGCTTTCTTT.

This chain joins TRBV6-2 or TRBV6-3 and TRBJ1-1, with a possible D match to TRBD1 (5 bases). Per the germline V gene, CDR1 is MNHEY and CDR2 is SVGEGT. V lost 4 bases to trimming and J lost 4 bases, with 16 bases between them. This CDR3 comprises 15 residues. The CDR3 DNA reads TGTGCCAGCAGTTGGGCAGGCCTCGGGGGCACTGAAGCTTTCTTT. Its protein product is CASSWAGLGGTEAFF.

The chain has TRBV13 and TRBJ2-7; TRBD1 matches at 7 bases. CDR3 length: 14 amino acids. J was trimmed by 2 bases and V by 4 bases; bases with no gene match: 5. Germline values: CDR1 PRHDT, CDR2 FYEKMQ (reference sequence). The CDR3 here is CASSWRQGTYEQYF. DNA of the CDR3: TGTGCCAGCAGCTGGAGACAGGGCACCTACGAGCAGTACTTC.

This clonotype appeared many times. V gene TRBV12-3 or TRBV12-4 combines with J gene TRBJ2-7; D possibly corresponds to TRBD1 (5 bases). This CDR3 is built from 14 residues. Trimming stripped 2 bases from V and 1 base from J, with 9 bases between. DNA of the CDR3: TGTGCCAGCAGTTTACAGGGTATTTCCTACGAGCAGTACTTC. Protein sequence: CASSLQGISYEQYF.

The chain links TRBV7-2 to TRBJ2-7, with D possibly being TRBD1 (6 bases). Germline assignment: CDR1 SGHTA and CDR2 FQGNSA. The CDR3 spans 16 residues. Trimming took 4 bases from V and 1 from J, leaving 17 bases between them. The CDR3 region is CASSYDTGTGSYEQYF. In DNA, the CDR3 is TGTGCCAGCAGCTACGACACAGGGACCGGATCCTACGAGCAGTACTTC.

This chain links TRBV7-2 with TRBJ1-2; D perhaps matches TRBD1 (6 bases). The CDR3 totals 16 residues. Germline CDR1 and CDR2: SGHTA and FQGNSA. V gave up 2 bases and J gave up 2 bases, with 15 bases separating them. The DNA for the CDR3 is TGTGCCAGCAGCTTAATGGGAGGACAGACAAACTATGGCTACACCTTC. Protein: CASSLMGGQTNYGYTF.

This clonotype was observed a few times. V is TRBV20-1 and J is TRBJ2-4, with a weak D call TRBD2 (5 bases). The J call may not be correct, given that the DNA end is closer to TRBJ2-7. Germline values: CDR1 DFQATT, CDR2 SNEGSKA (reference sequence). The CDR3 extends over 14 amino acids. CDR3: CSATGGSEADEQYF. DNA of the CDR3: TGCAGTGCCACGGGCGGGTCTGAAGCCGACGAGCAGTACTTC.

The chain couples TRBV12-3 or TRBV12-4 to TRBJ1-1; D gene unclear. The CDR3 has 14 amino acids. V was shortened by 4 bases and J by 0 bases, with 9 bases between the two germline ends. CDR3 residues: CASSSGILNTEAFF. CDR3 sequence (DNA): TGTGCCAGCAGTTCTGGGATACTGAACACTGAAGCTTTCTTT.

The chain joins TRBV5-1 to TRBJ1-4; a weak D match, TRBD1 (5 bases). This CDR3 is built from 14 residues. V dropped 0 bases and J dropped 5 bases, with 8 bases sitting between them. From germline, CDR1 is SGHRS and CDR2 YFSETQ. The DNA for the CDR3 is TGCGCCAGCAGCTTGGTCCAGGGAAATGAAAAACTGTTTTTT. This gives the protein CASSLVQGNEKLFF.

This clonotype came up many times. The chain joins TRBV29-1 to TRBJ2-1; D remains ambiguous. V shed 4 bases and J shed 1 base, with 8 bases lying between them. This CDR3 contains 13 residues. Germline loops: CDR1 SQVTM, CDR2 ANQGSEA. DNA for the CDR3: TGCAGCGTTGTCGCCACGTCCTACAATGAGCAGTTCTTC. Translated: CSVVATSYNEQFF.

The CDR3 is CASSLTAGTNQPQHF. Here the CDR3 DNA reads TGTGCCAGCAGCTTAACAGCAGGGACCAATCAGCCCCAGCATTTT. The V gene is TRBV7-2, the J gene TRBJ1-5; D is perhaps TRBD1 (5 bases). The CDR3 contains 15 residues. With 2 bases removed from V and 3 bases from J, the gap between germline ends came to 11 bases. Germline loops: CDR1 SGHTA, CDR2 FQGNSA.

The gene calls are TRBV27 and TRBJ2-1, with a possible D match to TRBD2 (5 bases). The germline V gene has CDR1 MNHEY and CDR2 SMNVEV (reference sequence). The CDR3 consists of 13 residues. V lost 1 base, J lost 10 bases, and 11 bases lay in between. CDR3 DNA: TGTGCCAGCAGTTTATGGGGAGAAGGAGAGCAGTTCTTC. Amino acid sequence: CASSLWGEGEQFF.

This clonotype has a handful of counts. V and J are TRBV20-1 and TRBJ2-5; 7 nucleotides agree with TRBD2. Germline V lookup: CDR1 DFQATT, CDR2 SNEGSKA (reference sequence). V trimming: 2 bases; J trimming: 5 bases; junction bases outside the gene matches: 2. The CDR3 loop spans 12 amino acids. The CDR3 reads CSARLAAETQYF. DNA of the CDR3: TGCAGTGCTAGACTAGCGGCGGAGACCCAGTACTTC.

This chain connects TRBV20-1 to TRBJ2-7; TRBD1 agrees at 7 bases. The CDR3 has 15 amino acids. The trim removed 4 bases at V and 0 bases at J, leaving 9 bases unmatched. Germline V CDR1 and CDR2: DFQATT, SNEGSKA (reference sequence). CDR3 DNA sequence: TGCAGTGCTACCAAGAAGGCAGGGGGCTCCTACGAGCAGTACTTC. Translated: CSATKKAGGSYEQYF.

The chain employs TRBV30 and TRBJ1-6; 7 bases are a match to TRBD1. CDR3 length: 13 residues. V lost 4 bases and J lost 7; bases outside the gene matches: 4. From germline, CDR1 is GTSNPN and CDR2 SVGIG (reference sequence). The CDR3 sequence is CAWNRQGNSPLHF. The CDR3, as DNA: TGTGCCTGGAACCGACAGGGAAATTCACCCCTCCACTTT.

V usage is TRBV20-1 and J usage is TRBJ2-5, with TRBD1 matching over 7 bases. Germline-derived CDR1 and CDR2 are DFQATT and SNEGSKA (reference sequence). V trimming: 3 bases; J trimming: 5 bases; junction bases outside the gene matches: 9. There are 14 residues in the CDR3. Here the CDR3 reads CSASQTGLGETQYF. CDR3 in DNA: TGCAGTGCTAGTCAGACAGGGCTGGGGGAGACCCAGTACTTC.

Turning to this clonotype: At one end, the junction sequence differs from germline, possibly due to a read error. CDR3 region: CASSFGRVSSYNEQFF. The CDR3 DNA sequence: TGTGCCAGTAGCTTTGGTCGGGTAAGCTCCTACAATGAGCAGTTCTTC. The gene calls are TRBV5-5 and TRBJ2-1; D remains ambiguous. From germline, CDR1 is SGHKS and CDR2 YYEKEE (reference sequence). The CDR3 has 16 amino acids.

The chain carries TRBV4-3 and TRBJ2-5, with D possibly called TRBD1 or TRBD2 (5 bases each). Germline CDR1 is LGHNA and CDR2 is YSLEER. The CDR3 has 15 residues. V was pared by 0 bases and J by 5 bases, with 13 bases between. CDR3 coding DNA: TGCGCCAGCAGCCAAGACCGGGGCAGGGTTGAGACCCAGTACTTC. It specifies CASSQDRGRVETQYF.

Concerning this clonotype: Its ends do not fully match the called genes, so a read error is possible. V usage is TRBV6-5 and J usage is TRBJ2-3; D gene uncertain. The CDR3 has 13 amino acids. Germline V gene data show CDR1 as MNHEY and CDR2 as SVGAGI. CDR3 in amino acids: CASSYLGTDTRYF. CDR3 nucleotides: TGTGCCAGCAGTTACCTTGGCACAGATACGCGGTATTTT.